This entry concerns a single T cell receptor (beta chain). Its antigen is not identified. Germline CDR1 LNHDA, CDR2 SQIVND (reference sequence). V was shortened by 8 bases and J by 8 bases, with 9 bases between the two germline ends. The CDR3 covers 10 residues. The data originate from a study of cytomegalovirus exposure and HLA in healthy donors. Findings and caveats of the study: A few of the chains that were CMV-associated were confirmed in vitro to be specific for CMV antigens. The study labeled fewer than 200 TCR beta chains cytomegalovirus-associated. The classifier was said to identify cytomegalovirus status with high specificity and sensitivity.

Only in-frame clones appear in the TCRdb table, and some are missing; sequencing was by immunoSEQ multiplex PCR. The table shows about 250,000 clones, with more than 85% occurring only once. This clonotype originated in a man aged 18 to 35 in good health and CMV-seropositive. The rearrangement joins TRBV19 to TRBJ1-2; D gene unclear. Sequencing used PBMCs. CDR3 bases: TGTGCCAGTGGTGGTATCGGCTACACCTTC. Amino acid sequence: CASGGIGYTF.